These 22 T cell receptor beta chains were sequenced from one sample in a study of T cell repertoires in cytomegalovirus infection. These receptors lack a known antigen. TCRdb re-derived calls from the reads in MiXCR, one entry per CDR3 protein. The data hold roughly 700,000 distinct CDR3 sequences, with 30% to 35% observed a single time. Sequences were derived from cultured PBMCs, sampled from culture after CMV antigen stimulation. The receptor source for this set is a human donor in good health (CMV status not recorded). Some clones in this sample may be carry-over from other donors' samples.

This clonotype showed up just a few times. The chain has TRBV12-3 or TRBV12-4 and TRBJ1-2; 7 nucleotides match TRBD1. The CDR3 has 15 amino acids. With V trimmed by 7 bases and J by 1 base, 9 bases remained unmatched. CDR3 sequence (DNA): TGTGCCAGCACTACGTGGGACAGCTTTAACTATGGCTACACCTTC. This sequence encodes CASTTWDSFNYGYTF.

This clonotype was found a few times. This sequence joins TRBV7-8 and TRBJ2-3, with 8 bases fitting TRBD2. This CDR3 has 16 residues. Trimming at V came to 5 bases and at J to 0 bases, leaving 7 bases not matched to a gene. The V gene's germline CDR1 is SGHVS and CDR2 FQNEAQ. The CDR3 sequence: CASSGPGGASTDTQYF. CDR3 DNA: TGTGCCAGCAGCGGACCGGGGGGGGCTAGCACAGATACGCAGTATTTT.

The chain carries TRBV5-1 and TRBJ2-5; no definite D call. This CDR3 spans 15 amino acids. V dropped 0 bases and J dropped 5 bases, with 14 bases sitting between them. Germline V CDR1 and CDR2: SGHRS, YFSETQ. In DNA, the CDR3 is TGCGCCAGCAGCTTGGCTGCCCGAGTCTCGGAGACCCAGTACTTC. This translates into CASSLAARVSETQYF.

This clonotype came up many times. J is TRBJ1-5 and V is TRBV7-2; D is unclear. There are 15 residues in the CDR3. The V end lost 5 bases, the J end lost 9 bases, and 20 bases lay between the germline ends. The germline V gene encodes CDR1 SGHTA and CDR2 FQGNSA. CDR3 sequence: CASSTDQRSWLPQHF. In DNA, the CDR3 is TGTGCCAGCAGCACAGATCAAAGATCGTGGTTGCCCCAGCATTTT.

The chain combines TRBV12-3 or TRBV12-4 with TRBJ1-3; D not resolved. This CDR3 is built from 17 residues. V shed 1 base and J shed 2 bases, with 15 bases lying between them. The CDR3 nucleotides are TGTGCCAGCAGTTTAGGCAACTCCGGTGCGCCTGGAAACACCATATATTTT. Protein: CASSLGNSGAPGNTIYF.

CDR3 nucleotides: TGTGCCAGCAGTTACATATTACGCGAGCAGTACTTC. It yields the protein CASSYILREQYF. V usage is TRBV6-6 and J usage is TRBJ2-7; no clear D gene. CDR3 length: 12 residues. Trimming removed 2 bases from V and 6 bases from J, with 8 bases in between. The germline CDR1 and CDR2 sequences are MNHNY and SVGAGI (reference sequence).

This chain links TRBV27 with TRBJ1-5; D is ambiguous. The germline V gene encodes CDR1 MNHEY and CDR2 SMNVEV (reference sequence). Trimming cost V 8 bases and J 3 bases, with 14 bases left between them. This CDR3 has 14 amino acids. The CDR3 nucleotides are TGTGCCAGCGGGCCCCAAGGGAACAATCAGCCCCAGCATTTT. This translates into CASGPQGNNQPQHF.

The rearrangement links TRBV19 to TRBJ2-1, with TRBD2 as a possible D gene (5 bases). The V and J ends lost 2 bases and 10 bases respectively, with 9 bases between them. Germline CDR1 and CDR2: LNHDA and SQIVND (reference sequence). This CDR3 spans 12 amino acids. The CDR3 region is CASSIREREQFF. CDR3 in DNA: TGTGCCAGTAGTATACGGGAACGGGAGCAGTTCTTC.

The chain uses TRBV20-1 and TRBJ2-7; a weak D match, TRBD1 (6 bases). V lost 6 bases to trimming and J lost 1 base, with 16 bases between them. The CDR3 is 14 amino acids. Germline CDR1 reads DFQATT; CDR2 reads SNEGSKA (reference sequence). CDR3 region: CSASGQTGSYEQYF. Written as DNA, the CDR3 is TGCAGTGCCTCCGGACAGACTGGGTCCTACGAGCAGTACTTC.

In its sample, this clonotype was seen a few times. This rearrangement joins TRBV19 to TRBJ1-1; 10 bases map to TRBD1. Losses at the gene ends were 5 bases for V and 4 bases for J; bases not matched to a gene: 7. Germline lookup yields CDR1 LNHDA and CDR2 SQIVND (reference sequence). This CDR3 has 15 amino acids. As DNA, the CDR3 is TGTGCCAGTAGTCTGGGACAGGGGTGGGGCACTGAAGCTTTCTTT. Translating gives CASSLGQGWGTEAFF.

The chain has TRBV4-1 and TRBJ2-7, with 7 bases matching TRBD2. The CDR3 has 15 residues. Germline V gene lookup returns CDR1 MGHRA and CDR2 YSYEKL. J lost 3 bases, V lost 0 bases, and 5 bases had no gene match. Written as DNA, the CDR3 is TGCGCCAGCAGCCAAGATGGGGGGGATTACTACGAGCAGTACTTC. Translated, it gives CASSQDGGDYYEQYF.

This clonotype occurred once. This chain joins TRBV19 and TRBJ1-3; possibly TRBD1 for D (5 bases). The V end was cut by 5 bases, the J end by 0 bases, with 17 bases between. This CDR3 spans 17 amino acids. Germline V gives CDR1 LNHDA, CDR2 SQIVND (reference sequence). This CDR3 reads CASSLIGTVSSGNTIYF. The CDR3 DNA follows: TGTGCCAGTAGTCTAATCGGGACGGTGAGCTCTGGAAACACCATATATTTT. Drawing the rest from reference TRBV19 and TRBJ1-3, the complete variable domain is DGGITQSPKYLFRKEGQNVTLSCEQNLNHDAMYWYRQDPGQGLRLIYYSQIVNDFQKGDIAEGYSVSREKKESFPLTVTSAQKNPTAFYLCASSLIGTVSSGNTIYFGEGSWLTVV.

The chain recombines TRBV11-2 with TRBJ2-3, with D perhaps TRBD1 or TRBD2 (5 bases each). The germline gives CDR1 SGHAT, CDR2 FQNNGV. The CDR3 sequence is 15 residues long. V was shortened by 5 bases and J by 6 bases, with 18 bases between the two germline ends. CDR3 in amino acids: CASSPTGTPMDTQYF. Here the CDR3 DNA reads TGTGCCAGCAGCCCAACCGGGACCCCGATGGATACGCAGTATTTT.

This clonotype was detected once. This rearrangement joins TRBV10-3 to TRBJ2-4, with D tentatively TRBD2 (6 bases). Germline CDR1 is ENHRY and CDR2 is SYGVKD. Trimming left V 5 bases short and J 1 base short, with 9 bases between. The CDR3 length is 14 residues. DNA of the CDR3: TGTGCCATCAGTAATAGCGGCGCCAAAAACATTCAGTACTTC. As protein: CAISNSGAKNIQYF.

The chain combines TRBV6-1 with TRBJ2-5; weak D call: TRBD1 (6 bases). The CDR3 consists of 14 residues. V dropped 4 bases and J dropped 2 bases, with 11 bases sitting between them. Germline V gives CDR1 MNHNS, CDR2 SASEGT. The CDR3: CASSANRDQETQYF. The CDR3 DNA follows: TGTGCCAGCAGTGCCAACAGGGATCAAGAGACCCAGTACTTC.

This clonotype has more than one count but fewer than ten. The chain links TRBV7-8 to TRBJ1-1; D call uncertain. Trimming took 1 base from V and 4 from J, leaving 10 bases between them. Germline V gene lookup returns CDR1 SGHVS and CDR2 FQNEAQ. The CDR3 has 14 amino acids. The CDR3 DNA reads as TGTGCCAGCAGCTTAGTGCCCCAAGGCACTGAAGCTTTCTTT. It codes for CASSLVPQGTEAFF. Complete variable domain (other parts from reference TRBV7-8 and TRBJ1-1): GAGVSQSPRYKVAKRGQDVALRCDPISGHVSLFWYQQALGQGPEFLTYFQNEAQLDKSGLPSDRFFAERPEGSVSTLKIQRTQQEDSAVYLCASSLVPQGTEAFFGQGTRLTVV.

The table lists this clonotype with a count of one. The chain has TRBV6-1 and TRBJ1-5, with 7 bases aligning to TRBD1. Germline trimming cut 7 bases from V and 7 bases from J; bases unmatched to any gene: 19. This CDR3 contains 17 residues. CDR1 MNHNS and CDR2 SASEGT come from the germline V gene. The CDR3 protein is CASNAHWGQGGGQPQHF. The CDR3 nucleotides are TGTGCCAGCAACGCTCATTGGGGCCAGGGGGGTGGGCAGCCCCAGCATTTT.

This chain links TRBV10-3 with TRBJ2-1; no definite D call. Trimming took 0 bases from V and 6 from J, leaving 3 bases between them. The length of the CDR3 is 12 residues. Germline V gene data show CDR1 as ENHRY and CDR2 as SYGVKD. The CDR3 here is CAISESGNEQFF. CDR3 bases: TGTGCCATCAGTGAGTCGGGCAATGAGCAGTTCTTC.

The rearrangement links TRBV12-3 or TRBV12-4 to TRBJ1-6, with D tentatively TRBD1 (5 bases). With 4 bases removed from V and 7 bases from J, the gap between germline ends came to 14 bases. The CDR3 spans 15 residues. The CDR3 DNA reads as TGTGCCAGCAGTTCCAGACAGAATACGAATTCACCCCTCCACTTT. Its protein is CASSSRQNTNSPLHF.

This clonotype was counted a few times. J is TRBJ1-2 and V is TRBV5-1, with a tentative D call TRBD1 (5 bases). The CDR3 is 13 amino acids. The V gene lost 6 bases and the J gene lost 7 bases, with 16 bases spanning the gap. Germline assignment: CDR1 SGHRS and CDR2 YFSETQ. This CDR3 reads CASTDEAGLGYTF. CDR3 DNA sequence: TGCGCCAGCACCGATGAGGCAGGGCTTGGCTACACCTTC.

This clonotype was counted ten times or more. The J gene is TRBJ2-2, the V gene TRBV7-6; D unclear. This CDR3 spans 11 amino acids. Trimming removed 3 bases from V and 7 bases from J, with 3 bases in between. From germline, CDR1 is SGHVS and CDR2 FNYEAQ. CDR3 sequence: CASSLVGELFF. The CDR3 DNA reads TGTGCCAGCAGCTTGGTCGGGGAGCTGTTTTTT. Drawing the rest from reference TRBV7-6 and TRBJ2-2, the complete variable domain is GAGVSQSPRYKVTKRGQDVALRCDPISGHVSLYWYRQALGQGPEFLTYFNYEAQQDKSGLPNDRFSAERPEGSISTLTIQRTEQRDSAMYRCASSLVGELFFGEGSRLTVL.

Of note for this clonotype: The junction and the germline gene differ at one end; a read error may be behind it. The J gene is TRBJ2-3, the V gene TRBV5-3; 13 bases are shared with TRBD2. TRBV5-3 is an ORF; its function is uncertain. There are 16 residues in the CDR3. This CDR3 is CASSLGLAGLADTQYF. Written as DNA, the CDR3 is TGTGCCAGCAGCTTGGGACTAGCGGGATTGGCAGATACGCAGTATTTT.